What follows is one T cell receptor beta chain and its context. The antigen remains undetermined. The data stem from a study of cytomegalovirus exposure and HLA in healthy donors. V was shortened by 2 bases and J by 6 bases, with 11 bases between the two germline ends. CDR3 length: 14 residues. The germline V gene encodes CDR1 SNHLY and CDR2 FYNNEI. Study-level results: In vitro data verified a few CMV-associated chains as specific for CMV antigens.

With 60 Vbeta and 13 Jbeta primers, the PCR was carried out. Sequenced by immunoSEQ multiplex PCR; TCRdb stores in-frame clones only, minus some. The table includes 99,000 or so clones, just under 80% detected once. The TCR comes from a male donor in good health and CMV-seronegative. This sequence joins TRBV2 and TRBJ1-5; no clear D. Sequenced sample: PBMCs. The CDR3: CASSETARGQPQHF. The CDR3 nucleotides read TGTGCCAGCAGTGAAACGGCCCGGGGTCAGCCCCAGCATTTT. Complete variable domain (other parts from reference TRBV2 and TRBJ1-5): EPEVTQTPSHQVTQMGQEVILRCVPISNHLYFYWYRQILGQKVEFLVSFYNNEISEKSEIFDDQFSVERPDGSNFTLKIRSTKLEDSAMYFCASSETARGQPQHFGDGTRLSIL.